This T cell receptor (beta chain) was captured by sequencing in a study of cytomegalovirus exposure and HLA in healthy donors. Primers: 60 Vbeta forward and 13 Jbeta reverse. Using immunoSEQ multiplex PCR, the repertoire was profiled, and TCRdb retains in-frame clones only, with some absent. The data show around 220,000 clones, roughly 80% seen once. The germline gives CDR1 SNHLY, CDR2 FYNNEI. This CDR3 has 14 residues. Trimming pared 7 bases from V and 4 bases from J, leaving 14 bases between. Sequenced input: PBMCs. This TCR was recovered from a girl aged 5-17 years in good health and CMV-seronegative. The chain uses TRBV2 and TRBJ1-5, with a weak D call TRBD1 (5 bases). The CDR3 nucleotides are TGTGCCAGCAATCCCAGGGTTGGGAATCAGCCCCAGCATTTT. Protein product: CASNPRVGNQPQHF.